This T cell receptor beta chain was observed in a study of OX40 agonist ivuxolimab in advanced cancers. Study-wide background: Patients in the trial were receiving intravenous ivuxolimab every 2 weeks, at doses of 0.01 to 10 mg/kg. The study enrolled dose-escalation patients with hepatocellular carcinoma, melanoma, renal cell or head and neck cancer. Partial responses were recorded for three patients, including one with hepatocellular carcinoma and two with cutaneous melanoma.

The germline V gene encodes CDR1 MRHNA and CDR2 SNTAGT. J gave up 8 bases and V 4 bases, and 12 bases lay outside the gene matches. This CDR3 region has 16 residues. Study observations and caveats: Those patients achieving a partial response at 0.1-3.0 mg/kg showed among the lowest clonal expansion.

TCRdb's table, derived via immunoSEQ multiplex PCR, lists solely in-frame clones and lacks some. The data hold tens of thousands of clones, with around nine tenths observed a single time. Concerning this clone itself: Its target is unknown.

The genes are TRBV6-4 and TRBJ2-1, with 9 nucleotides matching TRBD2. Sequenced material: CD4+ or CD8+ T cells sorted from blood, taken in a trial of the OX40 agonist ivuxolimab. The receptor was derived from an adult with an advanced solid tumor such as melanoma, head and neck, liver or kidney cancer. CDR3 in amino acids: CASSAEFSGGGYEQFF. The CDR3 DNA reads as TGTGCCAGCAGTGCCGAGTTTAGCGGGGGAGGATATGAGCAGTTCTTC.